The T cell receptor beta chain described here comes from a study of long-term antiretroviral therapy in people with HIV. Findings of the study overall: Blood collection from about 2003 to 2018 possibly occurred under older ART regimens. Versus controls, repertoires in people with HIV had narrower CDR3 length ranges. Dominant in the repertoire at all time points were clones expanded before ART.

This clone showed up just a few times. What it binds is not known. One or more pre-ART and two or more post-ART PBMC samples were available from each donor. Run at survey level, the immunoSEQ assay was version v3.0. Using immunoSEQ multiplex PCR, the repertoire was profiled, and TCRdb retains in-frame clones only, with some absent. This repertoire shows approximately 24,000 clones, approximately 88% found once; its top ten account for roughly 9.4%. Specimen: unsorted PBMCs, collected 1.8 years before starting antiretroviral therapy. This receptor was taken from a man aged 50 or older with HIV.

The CDR3 loop is CASSPPALQNQPQHF. The CDR3 region has the DNA TGTGCCAGCAGCCCGCCTGCACTCCAAAATCAGCCCCAGCATTTT. The gene calls are TRBV7-3 and TRBJ1-5; D uncertain. Trimming left V 5 bases short and J 4 bases short, with 15 bases between. Germline CDR1 reads SGHTA; CDR2 reads FQGTGA. The CDR3 is 15 residues long.